This is a list of T cell receptor beta chains from one sample in a study of cytomegalovirus exposure and HLA in healthy donors. Assay used: immunoSEQ multiplex PCR; TCRdb lists only in-frame clones, some missing. The repertoire holds roughly 180,000 clones, with nearly 80% as singletons. Source material: PBMCs. These receptors came from a female donor in good health and CMV-seronegative. Each CDR3 is given with its conserved first and last residue. The D gene is left open where the match is weak. Clone size appears in some rows only: once, few, many, or a class for an expanded clone.

clone_size,d_call,j_call,v_call,cdr3_aa,cdr3_nt
NA,TRBD2,TRBJ2-1,TRBV27,CASRGLGTSGNEQFF,TGTGCCAGCAGGGGTCTAGGGACTAGCGGCAATGAGCAGTTCTTC
NA,NA,TRBJ1-2,TRBV15,CATRGDRGGAGGYTF,TGTGCCACCAGAGGGGATCGGGGGGGCGCGGGAGGCTACACCTTC
NA,NA,TRBJ1-2,TRBV7-8,CASSFYFPNYGYTF,TGTGCCAGCAGCTTTTACTTCCCTAACTATGGCTACACCTTC
NA,TRBD1,TRBJ1-3,TRBV2,CASSSQGIQGNSGNTIYF,TGTGCCAGCAGTTCACAGGGGATACAGGGAAACTCTGGAAACACCATATATTTT
NA,TRBD1,TRBJ1-4,TRBV7-2,CASSPGTGDEKLFF,TGTGCCAGCAGTCCCGGGACAGGAGATGAAAAACTGTTTTTT
NA,NA,TRBJ2-7,TRBV28,CASSLDPGIISSYEQYF,TGTGCCAGCAGCTTGGACCCAGGGATTATCAGCTCCTACGAGCAGTACTTC
medium-sized,TRBD2,TRBJ2-2,TRBV25-1,CASSARGGQVGELFF,TGTGCCAGCAGCGCCCGCGGGGGGCAGGTCGGGGAGCTGTTTTTT
NA,TRBD1,TRBJ1-2,TRBV4-1,CASSQESARDSVSGYTF,TGCGCCAGCAGCCAAGAAAGCGCTAGGGACAGCGTGAGTGGCTACACCTTC
NA,NA,TRBJ2-2,TRBV5-8,CASSFRGTGELFF,TGTGCCAGCAGCTTCAGGGGAACCGGGGAGCTGTTTTTT
few,TRBD1,TRBJ1-3,TRBV5-6,CASSSPGQGGNTIYF,TGTGCCAGCAGCTCCCCGGGACAGGGGGGAAACACCATATATTTT